In this sample, the clone carrying this T cell receptor (beta chain) turned up a few times. This CDR3 spans 15 amino acids. The V gene lost 6 bases and the J gene lost 2 bases, with 13 bases spanning the gap. MiXCR, run by TCRdb on the 5' RACE reads, gives a single entry per CDR3 protein. The sample holds some 570,000 distinct CDR3 sequences; around 22% are singletons and the top ten take 0.45% to 0.5%. This entry comes from a study of identical twins. A further study also used this sample, focusing on yellow fever vaccine responses in identical twins. This second study notes: The authors reported partly convergent, partly personalized vaccine responses in identical twins.

This TCR came from a woman between 18 and 29 years old in good health. The V and J genes are TRBV12-3 or TRBV12-4 and TRBJ2-2; tentatively, D is TRBD2 (6 bases). Material for sequencing was CD4+ T cells sorted from blood. CDR3 residues: CASRGRTYNTGELFF. Written as DNA, the CDR3 is TGTGCCAGCAGGGGGAGGACCTACAACACCGGGGAGCTGTTTTTT.